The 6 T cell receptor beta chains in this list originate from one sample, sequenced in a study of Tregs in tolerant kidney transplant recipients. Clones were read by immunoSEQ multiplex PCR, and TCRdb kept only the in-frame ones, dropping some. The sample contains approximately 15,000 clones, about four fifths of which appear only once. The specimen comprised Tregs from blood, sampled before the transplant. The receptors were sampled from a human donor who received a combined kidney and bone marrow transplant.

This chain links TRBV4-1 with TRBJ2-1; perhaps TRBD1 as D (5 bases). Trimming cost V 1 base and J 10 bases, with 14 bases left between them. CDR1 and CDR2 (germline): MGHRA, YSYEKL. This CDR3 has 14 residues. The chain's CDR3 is CASSQAVSNREQFF. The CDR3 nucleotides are TGCGCCAGCAGCCAAGCGGTCAGTAACAGGGAGCAGTTCTTC.

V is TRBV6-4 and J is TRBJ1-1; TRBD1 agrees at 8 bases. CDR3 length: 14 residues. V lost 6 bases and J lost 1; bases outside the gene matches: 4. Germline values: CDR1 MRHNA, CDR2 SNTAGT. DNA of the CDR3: TGTGCCAGCAGCCGGACAGGGACGAACACTGAAGCTTTCTTT. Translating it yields CASSRTGTNTEAFF.

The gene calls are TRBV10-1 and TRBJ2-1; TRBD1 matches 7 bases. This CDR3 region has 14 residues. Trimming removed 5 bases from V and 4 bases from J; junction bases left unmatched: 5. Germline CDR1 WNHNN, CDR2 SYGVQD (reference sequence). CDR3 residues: CASSPTGIYNEQFF. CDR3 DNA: TGCGCCAGCAGTCCGACAGGGATATACAATGAGCAGTTCTTC.

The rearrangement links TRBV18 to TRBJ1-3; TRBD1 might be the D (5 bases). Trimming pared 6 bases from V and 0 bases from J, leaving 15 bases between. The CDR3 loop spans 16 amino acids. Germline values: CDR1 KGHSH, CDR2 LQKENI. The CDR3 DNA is TGTGCCAGCTCCCTGGGGCAGGCGGACTCTGGAAACACCATATATTTT. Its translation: CASSLGQADSGNTIYF.

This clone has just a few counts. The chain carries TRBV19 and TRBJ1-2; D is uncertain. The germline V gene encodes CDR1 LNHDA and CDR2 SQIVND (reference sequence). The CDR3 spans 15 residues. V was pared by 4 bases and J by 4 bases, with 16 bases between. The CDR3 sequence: CASSRSGFTLYGYTF. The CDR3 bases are TGTGCCAGTAGTAGGAGCGGATTTACCCTCTATGGCTACACCTTC.

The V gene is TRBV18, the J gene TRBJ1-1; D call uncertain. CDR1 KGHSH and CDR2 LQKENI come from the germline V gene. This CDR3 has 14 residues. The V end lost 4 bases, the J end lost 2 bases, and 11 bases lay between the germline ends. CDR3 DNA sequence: TGTGCCAGCTCACATGGGGAGGCCAACACTGAAGCTTTCTTT. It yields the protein CASSHGEANTEAFF.